This T cell receptor (beta chain) was sequenced for a study of blood T cell repertoires in COVID-19. This CDR3 spans 15 amino acids. Losses at the gene ends were 0 bases for V and 2 bases for J; bases not matched to a gene: 3. CDR1 is SGHNT, CDR2 YYREEE, per germline (reference sequence). The method was immunoSEQ multiplex PCR; TCRdb's version includes in-frame clones alone and lacks a portion of them. Of around 61,000 clones in the sample, roughly nine tenths were seen once. J is TRBJ2-5 and V is TRBV5-4; 8 positions agree with TRBD2. Sequenced material: peripheral blood. The TCR sequence derives from a woman aged 55-75 years with COVID-19, enrolled during active disease. CDR3 sequence (DNA): TGTGCCAGCAGCTTGGTTGCGGGGGGACAAGAGACCCAGTACTTC. It specifies CASSLVAGGQETQYF. Full variable domain (rest looked up from reference TRBV5-4 and TRBJ2-5): ETGVTQSPTHLIKTRGQQVTLRCSSQSGHNTVSWYQQALGQGPQFIFQYYREEENGRGNFPPRFSGLQFPNYSSELNVNALELDDSALYLCASSLVAGGQETQYFGPGTRLLVL.